This T cell receptor (beta chain) is from a study of T cells in Graves' hyperthyroidism and ophthalmopathy (dated by TCRdb to the late 2010s). Concerning the study at large: Peripheral blood was collected at initial diagnosis, before any treatment. To identify distinguishing TCR V-J signatures, a discovery cohort of 100 or so patients was used, comprising 40 to 45 with Graves' ophthalmopathy and around 57 with stable Graves' hyperthyroidism. Prospective prediction of ophthalmopathy was tested in an independent validation cohort consisting of 18 hyperthyroidism patients and 17 patients who later progressed to ophthalmopathy. For training and testing, the 100 or so patients in the discovery cohort were randomly divided in a 7:3 ratio. The study also compared thyroid tissue and blood T-cell repertoires from about six Graves' hyperthyroidism patients. Once sampling was done, hyperthyroidism patients were given methimazole at a starting dose of 30 mg daily, whereas ophthalmopathy patients were given high-dose intravenous methylprednisolone. According to the paper, TCR Vbeta CDR3 sequencing was carried out on 135 peripheral blood samples, which came from 40 to 45 ophthalmopathy, approximately 78 hyperthyroidism and some 17 progressor patients. The research as a whole found: Most expanded thyroid clonotypes (frequency above 0.001) were also detected in blood, a finding suggesting that blood repertoires may reflect thyroid immune responses. No statistical method was used to fix the sample size in advance, and group allocation was not hidden from the investigators. In validation, the model predicted progression to ophthalmopathy with around 71% sensitivity and over 72% specificity, a median of about 6 months before onset. A model built on a 13 V-J signature distinguished ophthalmopathy from stable hyperthyroidism, reaching about 88% sensitivity and around 81% specificity in cross-validation and 80%/75% in testing.

A single count supports this clonotype. Its recognized antigen is unknown. Base qualities are missing; no much larger clone stands one base away. One read alone provides weak support. From its cysteine to its phenylalanine, the CDR3 spans 17 amino acids. The read is trimmed to its CDR3 DNA, 51 bases read in frame from base 1. CDR1 MNHEY and CDR2 SMNVEV are derived from the germline V gene (reference sequence). Trimming removed 5 bases from V and 4 bases from J; the gene matches leave 15 bases unexplained. Amplification of TCR beta CDR3 regions was carried out from RNA transcripts. The first round of RT-PCR for the TCR CDR3 was performed with the HTBI primer set and the Qiagen OneStep RT-PCR kit. Libraries were constructed in a second round of multiplex PCR, after which size selection and purification were performed. Paired-end sequencing of the libraries was performed with 100 bp reads on an Illumina HiSeq2000. Per the source publication's procedure: SOAPnuke was used to process the raw data, removing reads that contained adapters or uncalled bases, had a mean Phred below 15, or lacked an exact match to the constant primer or identifier. High-quality paired reads were merged with COPE v1.2.5, and unique nucleotide sequences were defined as clonotypes. MiTCR v1.1 was used to align the clonotypes against IMGT TRBV, TRBD and TRBJ reference segments. The analysis was restricted to V-J combinations with a frequency above 0.0001, which together covered over 99% of the repertoires. The TCS score was defined as F50 (clonal expansion) divided by E x V (chaos), with BLOSUM62-based TCRdist calculated between CDR3 peptides within each V-J. Welch's t-statistics and random forest reduced 500 to 650 V-J features to roughly 13, which were used in a naive Bayes classifier (R e1071). TCRdb handled the public reads itself, with Q25 trimming in fastp and clone calling in MiXCR, and kept productive beta chains. Duplicate CDR3 protein sequences are folded into a single record with the most common DNA and genes. For this entry, the V and J calls and clone size follow TCRdb and not the study's own pipeline. This sample comprises 300,000 to 450,000 distinct CDR3 sequences, under 20% of them detected only once. The ten largest clonotypes hold 40% of the sample.

Ophthalmopathy patients had moderately to severely active disease, with a Clinical Activity Score of 3 or more, a NOSPECS grade of 4 or more, and a disease duration of less than 3 months. Patients with uncontrolled infections, other autoimmune diseases, pregnancy or lactation were excluded. Diagnoses relied on clinical symptoms, serum thyroxine and TRAb, thyroid ultrasound and orbital computed tomography. PBMCs were separated from 7.5 to 10 ml of fresh peripheral blood using Ficoll-Paque density gradient centrifugation. Total RNA was extracted with Trizol reagent, and quality was checked on an Agilent 2100 Bioanalyzer.

The chain links TRBV27 with TRBJ2-7; 9 middle bases align to TRBD2. The clonotype comes from a young man with Graves' ophthalmopathy. The sequenced sample consisted of blood. The DNA reads TGTGCCAGCAGTCCACTCGCGGAGGCGGGAGGGCCGTACGAGCAGTACTTC. Translation gives CASSPLAEAGGPYEQYF.